The T cell receptor (beta chain) under discussion was sequenced for a study of radiation and T cells in renal cell carcinoma. Libraries were prepared by immunoSEQ multiplex PCR; TCRdb keeps only in-frame clonotypes and omits some of them. This sample carries around 95,000 clones, around 80% of them seen once, and the ten largest clones take roughly 7.6%. The V segment lost 0 bases and the J segment 7 bases; nucleotides outside the gene matches: 5. This CDR3 contains 16 residues. Germline CDR1 is LNHNV and CDR2 is YYDKDF (reference sequence). Study observations and caveats: Top tumor clonotypes rose in blood 2 weeks post-radiation, then contracted. Pretreatment tumor biopsies were lacking, so baseline clonotypes are unknown.

This sample's time point: blood 4 weeks post-SBRT, at nephrectomy. Sample treatment: 15 Gy SBRT to primary tumor, nephrectomy 4 weeks later. Serial blood draws occurred at baseline and 2 and 4 weeks post-SBRT. Clear cell pathology was present in this patient's renal cell carcinoma. About this clone itself: Its specificity is unknown.

Specimen: blood, collected from a patient whose treatment included radiotherapy and nephrectomy. V is TRBV15 and J is TRBJ2-1; 11 bases agree with TRBD2. The sequence derives from a man between 60 and 75 years old with renal cell carcinoma. The CDR3 DNA reads as TGTGCCACCAGCAGAGATACTAGCGGGAGAGGGAATGAGCAGTTCTTC. Translated, it gives CATSRDTSGRGNEQFF.